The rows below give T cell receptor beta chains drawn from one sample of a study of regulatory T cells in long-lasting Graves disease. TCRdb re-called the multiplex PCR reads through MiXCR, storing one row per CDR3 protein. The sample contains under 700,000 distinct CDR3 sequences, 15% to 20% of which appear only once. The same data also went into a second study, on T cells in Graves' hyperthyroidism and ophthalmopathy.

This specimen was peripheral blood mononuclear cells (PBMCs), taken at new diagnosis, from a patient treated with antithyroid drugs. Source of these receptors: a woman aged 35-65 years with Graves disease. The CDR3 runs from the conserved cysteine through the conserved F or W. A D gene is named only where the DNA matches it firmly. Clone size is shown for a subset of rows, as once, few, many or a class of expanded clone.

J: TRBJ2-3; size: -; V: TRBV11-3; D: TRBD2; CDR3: CASSSPRVLSGASTDTQYF; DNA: TGTGCCAGCAGCTCACCCCGGGTCCTTAGCGGGGCTAGCACAGATACGCAGTATTTT
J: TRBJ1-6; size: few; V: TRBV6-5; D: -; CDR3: CASSYSGRGNSPLHF; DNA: TGTGCCAGCAGTTACTCGGGCAGGGGAAATTCACCCCTCCACTTT
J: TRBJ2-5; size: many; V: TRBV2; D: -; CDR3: CASSEEQGKTQYF; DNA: TGTGCCAGCAGTGAAGAACAGGGCAAGACCCAGTACTTC
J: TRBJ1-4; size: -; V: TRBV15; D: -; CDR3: CATSRGEGTNEKLFF; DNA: TGTGCCACCAGCAGAGGCGAGGGGACTAATGAAAAACTGTTTTTT
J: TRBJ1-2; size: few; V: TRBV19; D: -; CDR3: CASSIGYGYTF; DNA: TGTGCCAGTAGTATAGGCTATGGCTACACCTTC
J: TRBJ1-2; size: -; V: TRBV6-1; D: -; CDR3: CASSPGGEIYGYTF; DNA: TGTGCCAGCAGCCCCGGTGGGGAGATCTATGGCTACACCTTC
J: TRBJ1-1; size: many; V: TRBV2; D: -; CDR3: CASQGPNTEAFF; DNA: TGTGCCAGTCAGGGGCCGAACACTGAAGCTTTCTTT
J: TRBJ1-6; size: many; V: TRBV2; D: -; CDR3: CASRARDIVRPPLHF; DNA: TGTGCCAGCAGGGCCCGGGACATAGTTCGACCACCCCTCCACTTT
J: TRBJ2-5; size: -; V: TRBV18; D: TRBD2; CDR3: CASSPPGLAGPPGETQYF; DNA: TGTGCCAGCTCACCGCCGGGACTAGCGGGGCCTCCGGGGGAGACCCAGTACTTC
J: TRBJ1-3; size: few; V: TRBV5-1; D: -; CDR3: CASSLALGGSGNTIYF; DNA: TGCGCCAGCAGCTTGGCCTTAGGGGGCTCTGGAAACACCATATATTTT